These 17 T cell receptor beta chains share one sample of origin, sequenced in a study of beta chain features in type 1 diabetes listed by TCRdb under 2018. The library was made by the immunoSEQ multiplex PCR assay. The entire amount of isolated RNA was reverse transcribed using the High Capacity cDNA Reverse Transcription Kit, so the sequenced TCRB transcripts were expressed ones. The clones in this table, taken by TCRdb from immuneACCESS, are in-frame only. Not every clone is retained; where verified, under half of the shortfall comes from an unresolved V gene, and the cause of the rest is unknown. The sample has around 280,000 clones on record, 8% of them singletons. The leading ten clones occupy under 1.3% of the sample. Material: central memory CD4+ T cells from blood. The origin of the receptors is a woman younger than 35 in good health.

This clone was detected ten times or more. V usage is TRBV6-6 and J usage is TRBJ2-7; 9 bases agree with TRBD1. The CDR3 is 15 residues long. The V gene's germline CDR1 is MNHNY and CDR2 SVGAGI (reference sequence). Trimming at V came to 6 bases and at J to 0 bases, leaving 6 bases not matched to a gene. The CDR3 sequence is CASSPGQGYSYEQYV. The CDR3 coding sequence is TGTGCCAGCAGCCCGGGACAGGGCTACTCCTACGAGCAGTACGTC.

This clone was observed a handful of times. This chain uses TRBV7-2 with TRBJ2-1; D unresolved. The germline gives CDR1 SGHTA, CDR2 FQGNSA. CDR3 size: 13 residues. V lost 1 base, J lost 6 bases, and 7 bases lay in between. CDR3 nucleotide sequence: TGTGCCAGCAGCTTAGTCCTGAGCAATGAGCAGTTCTTC. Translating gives CASSLVLSNEQFF.

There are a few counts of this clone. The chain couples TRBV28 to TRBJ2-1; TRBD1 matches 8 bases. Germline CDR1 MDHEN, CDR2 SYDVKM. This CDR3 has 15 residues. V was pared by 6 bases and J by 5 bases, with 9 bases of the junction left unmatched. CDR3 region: CASSYSGTGDNEQFF. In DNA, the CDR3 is TGTGCCAGCAGCTACTCCGGGACAGGAGACAATGAGCAGTTCTTC.

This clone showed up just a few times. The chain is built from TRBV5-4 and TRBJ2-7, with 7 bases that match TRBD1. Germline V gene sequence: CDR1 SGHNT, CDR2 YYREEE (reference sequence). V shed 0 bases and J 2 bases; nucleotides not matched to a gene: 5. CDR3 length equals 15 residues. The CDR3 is CASSLVPTGPYEQYV. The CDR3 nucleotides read TGTGCCAGCAGCTTGGTTCCGACAGGGCCCTACGAGCAGTACGTC.

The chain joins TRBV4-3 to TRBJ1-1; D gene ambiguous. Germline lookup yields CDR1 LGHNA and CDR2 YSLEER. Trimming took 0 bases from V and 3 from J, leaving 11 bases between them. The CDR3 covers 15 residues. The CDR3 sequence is CASSQEISLDTEAFF. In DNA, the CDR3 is TGCGCCAGCAGCCAAGAGATATCATTGGACACTGAAGCTTTCTTT.

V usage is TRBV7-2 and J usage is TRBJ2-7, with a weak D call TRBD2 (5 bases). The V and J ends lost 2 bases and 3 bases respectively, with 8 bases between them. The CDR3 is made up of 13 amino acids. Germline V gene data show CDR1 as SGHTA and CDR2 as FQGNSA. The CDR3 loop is CASSLREIYEQYF. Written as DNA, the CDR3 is TGTGCCAGCAGCTTAAGGGAGATCTACGAGCAGTACTTC.

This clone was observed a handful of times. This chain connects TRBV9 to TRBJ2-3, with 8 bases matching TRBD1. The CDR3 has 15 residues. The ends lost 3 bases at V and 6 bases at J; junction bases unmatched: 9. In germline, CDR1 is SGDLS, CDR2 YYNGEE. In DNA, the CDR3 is TGTGCCAGCAGCGCGATGGGGACAGGCATGGATACGCAGTATTTT. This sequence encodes CASSAMGTGMDTQYF.

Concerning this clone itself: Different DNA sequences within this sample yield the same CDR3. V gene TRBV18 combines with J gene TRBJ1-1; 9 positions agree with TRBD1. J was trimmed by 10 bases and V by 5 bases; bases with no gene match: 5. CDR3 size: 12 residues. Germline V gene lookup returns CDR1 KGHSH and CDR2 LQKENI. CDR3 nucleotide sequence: TGTGCCAGCTCAGATGGACAGGGGCGAGCTTTCTTT. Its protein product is CASSDGQGRAFF.

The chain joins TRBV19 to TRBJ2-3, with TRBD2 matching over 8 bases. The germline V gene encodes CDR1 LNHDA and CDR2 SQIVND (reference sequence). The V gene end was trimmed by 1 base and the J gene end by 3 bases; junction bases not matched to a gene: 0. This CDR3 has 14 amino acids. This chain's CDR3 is CASSIAGGTDTQYF. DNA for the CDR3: TGTGCCAGTAGTATAGCGGGAGGGACAGATACGCAGTATTTT. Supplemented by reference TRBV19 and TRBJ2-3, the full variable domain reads DGGITQSPKYLFRKEGQNVTLSCEQNLNHDAMYWYRQDPGQGLRLIYYSQIVNDFQKGDIAEGYSVSREKKESFPLTVTSAQKNPTAFYLCASSIAGGTDTQYFGPGTRLTVL.

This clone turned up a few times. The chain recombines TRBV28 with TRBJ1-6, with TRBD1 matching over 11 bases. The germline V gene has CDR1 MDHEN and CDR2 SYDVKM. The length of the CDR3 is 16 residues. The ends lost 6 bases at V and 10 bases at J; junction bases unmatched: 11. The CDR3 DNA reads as TGTGCCAGCAGCACCGGGACAGGGGGTTTATTGTCACCCCTCCACTTT. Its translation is CASSTGTGGLLSPLHF.

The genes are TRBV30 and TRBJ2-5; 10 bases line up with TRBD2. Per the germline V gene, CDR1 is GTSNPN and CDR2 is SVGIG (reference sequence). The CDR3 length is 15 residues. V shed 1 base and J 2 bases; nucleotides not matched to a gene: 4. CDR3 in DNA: TGTGCCTGGAGTGCTGGACTAGCGGATCAAGAGACCCAGTACTTC. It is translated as CAWSAGLADQETQYF. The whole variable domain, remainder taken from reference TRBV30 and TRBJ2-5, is SQTIHQWPATLVQPVGSPLSLECTVEGTSNPNLYWYRQAAGRGLQLLFYSVGIGQISSEVPQNLSASRPQDRQFILSSKKLLLSDSGFYLCAWSAGLADQETQYFGPGTRLLVL.

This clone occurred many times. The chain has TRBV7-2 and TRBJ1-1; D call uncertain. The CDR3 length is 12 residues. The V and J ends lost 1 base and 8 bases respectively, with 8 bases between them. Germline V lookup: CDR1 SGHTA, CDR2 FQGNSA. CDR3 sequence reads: CASSLGATEAFF. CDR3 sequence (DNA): TGTGCCAGCAGCTTAGGCGCAACCGAAGCTTTCTTT.

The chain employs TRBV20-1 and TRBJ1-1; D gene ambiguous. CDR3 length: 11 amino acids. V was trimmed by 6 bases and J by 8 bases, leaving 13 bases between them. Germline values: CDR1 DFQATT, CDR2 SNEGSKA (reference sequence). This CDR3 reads CSAKAPREAFF. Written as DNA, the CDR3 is TGCAGTGCCAAAGCGCCTCGGGAAGCTTTCTTT.

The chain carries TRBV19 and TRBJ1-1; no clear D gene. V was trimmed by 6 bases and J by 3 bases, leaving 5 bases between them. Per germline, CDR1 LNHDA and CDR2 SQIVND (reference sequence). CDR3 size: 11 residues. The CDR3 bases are TGTGCCAGTAGGGAGTACACTGAAGCTTTCTTT. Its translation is CASREYTEAFF.

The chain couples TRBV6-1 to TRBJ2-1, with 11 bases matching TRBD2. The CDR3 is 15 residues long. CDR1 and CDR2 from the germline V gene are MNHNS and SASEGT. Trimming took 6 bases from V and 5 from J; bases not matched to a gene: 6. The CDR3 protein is CASRMGLAVHNEQFF. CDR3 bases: TGTGCCAGCAGGATGGGACTAGCGGTTCACAATGAGCAGTTCTTC.

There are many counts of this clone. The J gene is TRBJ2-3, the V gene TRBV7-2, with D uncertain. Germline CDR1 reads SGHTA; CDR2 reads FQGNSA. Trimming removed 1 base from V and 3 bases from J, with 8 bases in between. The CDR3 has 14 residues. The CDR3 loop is CASSLDPGTDTQYF. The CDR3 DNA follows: TGTGCCAGCAGCTTAGACCCGGGTACAGATACGCAGTATTTT.

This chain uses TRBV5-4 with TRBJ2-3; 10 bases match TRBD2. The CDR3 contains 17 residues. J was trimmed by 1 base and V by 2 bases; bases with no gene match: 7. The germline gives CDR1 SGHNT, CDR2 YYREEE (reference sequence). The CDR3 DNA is TGTGCCAGCAGCTTCCCTCCTAGCGGGAGTCGCACAGATACGCAGTATTTT. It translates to CASSFPPSGSRTDTQYF.